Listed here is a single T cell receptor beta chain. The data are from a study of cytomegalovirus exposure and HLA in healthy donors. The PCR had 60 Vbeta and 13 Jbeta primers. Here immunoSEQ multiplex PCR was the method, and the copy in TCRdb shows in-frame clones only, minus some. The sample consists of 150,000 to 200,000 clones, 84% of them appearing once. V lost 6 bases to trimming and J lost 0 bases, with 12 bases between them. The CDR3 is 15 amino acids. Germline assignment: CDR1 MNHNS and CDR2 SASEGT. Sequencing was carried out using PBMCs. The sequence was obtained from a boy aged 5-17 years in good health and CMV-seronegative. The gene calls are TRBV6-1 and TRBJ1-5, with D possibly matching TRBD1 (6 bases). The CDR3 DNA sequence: TGTGCCAGCAGGGACAGAGAGTATAGCAATCAGCCCCAGCATTTT. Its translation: CASRDREYSNQPQHF.